A single sample gave rise to the 20 T cell receptor beta chains below, sequenced in a study of blood T cell repertoires in COVID-19. The protocol was immunoSEQ multiplex PCR, while the TCRdb copy is restricted to in-frame clones and leaves out a portion. The repertoire holds about 70,000 clones, with roughly 88% as singletons. Input material: peripheral blood. The receptor set was obtained from a human donor in a cohort sampled during active COVID-19.

This chain uses TRBV2 with TRBJ1-1; 8 nucleotides agree with TRBD1. The CDR3 is 13 amino acids. V lost 3 bases and J lost 10; bases outside the gene matches: 7. Germline CDR1 SNHLY, CDR2 FYNNEI. CDR3 sequence (DNA): TGTGCCAGCAGTGAGGGGGGACAGGCTGGAGCTTTCTTT. This translates into CASSEGGQAGAFF. The entire variable domain, with the rest obtained from reference TRBV2 and TRBJ1-1, is as follows: EPEVTQTPSHQVTQMGQEVILRCVPISNHLYFYWYRQILGQKVEFLVSFYNNEISEKSEIFDDQFSVERPDGSNFTLKIRSTKLEDSAMYFCASSEGGQAGAFFGQGTRLTVV.

This chain joins TRBV27 and TRBJ1-5; D is undetermined. CDR1 and CDR2 from the germline V gene are MNHEY and SMNVEV (reference sequence). Trimming shortened V by 5 bases and J by 3 bases, and 11 bases separated the two germline ends. The CDR3 runs to 14 residues. CDR3 DNA sequence: TGTGCCAGCAGTGGCAATCTCGTCAATCAGCCCCAGCATTTT. Encoded protein: CASSGNLVNQPQHF.

The V and J genes are TRBV18 and TRBJ2-7; tentatively, D is TRBD1 (5 bases). V was cut by 2 bases and J by 6 bases, with 14 bases left in between. Germline V lookup: CDR1 KGHSH, CDR2 LQKENI. This CDR3 comprises 14 residues. CDR3 bases: TGTGCCAGCTCACCAGGGGCAGGGATCGGCGAGCAGTACTTC. This translates into CASSPGAGIGEQYF.

This chain connects TRBV19 to TRBJ1-1; possible D gene TRBD1, 5 bases. CDR3 length: 16 residues. V lost 2 bases to trimming and J lost 2 bases, with 15 bases between them. Germline V gene lookup returns CDR1 LNHDA and CDR2 SQIVND (reference sequence). The CDR3 sequence is CASSIQRVRVNTEAFF. For the CDR3, the DNA is TGTGCCAGTAGTATACAACGGGTCAGGGTCAACACTGAAGCTTTCTTT.

The chain uses TRBV6-1 and TRBJ1-1, with unresolved D. The germline CDR1 and CDR2 sequences are MNHNS and SASEGT. The CDR3 covers 14 residues. V lost 3 bases and J 0 bases, leaving 8 bases between the germline ends. Here the CDR3 DNA reads TGTGCCAGCAGTGATTTCAGGATGAACACTGAAGCTTTCTTT. It codes for CASSDFRMNTEAFF.

The chain carries TRBV6-5 and TRBJ1-1; 7 bases match TRBD1. CDR3 length: 14 residues. J was trimmed by 1 base and V by 6 bases; bases with no gene match: 5. CDR1 is MNHEY, CDR2 SVGAGI, per germline. The CDR3 spells CASRTGPSNTEAFF. The CDR3 DNA reads as TGTGCCAGCAGGACAGGGCCCTCGAACACTGAAGCTTTCTTT.

As DNA, the CDR3 is TGTGCCAGCAGCTCCGGGACAGGGGCCGACTATGGCTACACCTTC. As protein: CASSSGTGADYGYTF. The V gene is TRBV5-5, the J gene TRBJ1-2; TRBD1 agrees at 10 bases. V lost 3 bases and J lost 3; bases outside the gene matches: 5. In germline, CDR1 is SGHKS, CDR2 YYEKEE (reference sequence). The CDR3 spans 15 residues.

The chain recombines TRBV7-9 with TRBJ2-5; 10 bases align to TRBD2. This CDR3 comprises 15 residues. Germline CDR1 reads SEHNR; CDR2 reads FQNEAQ (reference sequence). With 3 bases clipped from V and 2 bases from J, the junction kept 3 bases outside the gene matches. CDR3 bases: TGTGCCAGCAGCTTTGCTAGCGGGGGACAAGAGACCCAGTACTTC. Encoded protein: CASSFASGGQETQYF.

The chain is built from TRBV10-2 and TRBJ1-1; D perhaps matches TRBD1 (5 bases). CDR1 and CDR2 from the germline V gene are WSHSY and SAAADI. This CDR3 is 14 amino acids long. Trimming shortened V by 4 bases and J by 6 bases, and 15 bases separated the two germline ends. The CDR3 spells CASSGTPQRSEAFF. CDR3 nucleotide sequence: TGCGCCAGCAGTGGGACACCACAACGTTCTGAAGCTTTCTTT.

V and J are TRBV24-1 and TRBJ2-5, with D possibly being TRBD1 (6 bases). V lost 4 bases, J lost 5 bases, and 10 bases lay in between. Germline CDR1 KGHDR, CDR2 SFDVKD. The CDR3 extends over 13 amino acids. CDR3 nucleotides: TGTGCCACCAGTGACCCCGACAGGGAGACCCAGTACTTC. Translation gives CATSDPDRETQYF.

The genes are TRBV10-1 and TRBJ1-4; 7 bases match TRBD1. Germline loops: CDR1 WNHNN, CDR2 SYGVQD (reference sequence). This CDR3 is 14 amino acids long. V lost 2 bases and J lost 3; bases outside the gene matches: 0. Here the CDR3 reads CASSEGTANEKLFF. DNA for the CDR3: TGCGCCAGCAGTGAGGGGACAGCTAATGAAAAACTGTTTTTT.

The J gene is TRBJ1-2, the V gene TRBV9; possible D gene TRBD1, 6 bases. Looked up from germline, CDR1 is SGDLS and CDR2 is YYNGEE. CDR3 length: 14 amino acids. Trimming took off 0 bases at V and 6 bases at J, with 12 bases between the two ends. CDR3 loop: CASSVAGESHGYTF. CDR3 nucleotide sequence: TGTGCCAGCAGCGTAGCAGGGGAATCGCATGGCTACACCTTC.

V and J are TRBV18 and TRBJ2-1, with 7 bases identical to TRBD1. This CDR3 has 14 amino acids. CDR1 is KGHSH and CDR2 is LQKENI in the germline V gene. V lost 2 bases, J lost 8 bases, and 6 bases stayed unmatched. CDR3 DNA: TGTGCCAGCTCACCATCAGACAGGGCGCATGAGCAGTTCTTC. It encodes CASSPSDRAHEQFF.

This clone was detected only a few times. The V gene is TRBV6-1, the J gene TRBJ2-2; D possibly corresponds to TRBD2 (6 bases). Trimming cost V 3 bases and J 2 bases, with 10 bases left between them. The CDR3 is made up of 15 amino acids. Germline CDR1 reads MNHNS; CDR2 reads SASEGT. The CDR3 protein is CASSDTAGNTGELFF. The CDR3 region has the DNA TGTGCCAGCAGTGATACGGCGGGAAACACCGGGGAGCTGTTTTTT.

This clone was seen only a few times. This chain connects TRBV5-1 to TRBJ2-3; 8 bases are a match to TRBD1. CDR1 and CDR2 from the germline V gene are SGHRS and YFSETQ. This CDR3 contains 13 residues. Germline trimming cut 9 bases from V and 0 bases from J; bases unmatched to any gene: 3. CDR3 loop: CATGTGSTDTQYF. In DNA, the CDR3 is TGCGCCACCGGGACAGGAAGCACAGATACGCAGTATTTT. The full variable domain, in which reference TRBV5-1 and TRBJ2-3 provide the parts outside the CDR3, is KAGVTQTPRYLIKTRGQQVTLSCSPISGHRSVSWYQQTPGQGLQFLFEYFSETQRNKGNFPGRFSGRQFSNSRSEMNVSTLELGDSALYLCATGTGSTDTQYFGPGTRLTVL.

The CDR3 DNA reads as TGTGCCAGCAGCCAAGGACTAGCGGTCTCCTACGAGCAGTACTTC. Translating it yields CASSQGLAVSYEQYF. This sequence joins TRBV3-1 (or the pseudogene TRBV3-2) and TRBJ2-7; 9 bases agree with TRBD2. The V and J ends lost 1 base and 0 bases, in that order; junction bases with no gene match: 1. In germline, CDR1 is LGHDT, CDR2 YNNKEL (reference sequence). The CDR3 spans 15 residues.

J is TRBJ1-6 and V is TRBV7-8; D gene unclear. Trimming removed 3 bases at V and 6 bases at J, with 12 bases between. Germline V gene data show CDR1 as SGHVS and CDR2 as FQNEAQ. This CDR3 has 15 residues. CDR3 residues: CASSFAQASNSPLHF. CDR3 in DNA: TGTGCCAGCAGCTTCGCTCAGGCCTCTAATTCACCCCTCCACTTT.

The chain has TRBV30 and TRBJ2-7; D possibly corresponds to TRBD2 (6 bases). The CDR3 loop spans 15 amino acids. Germline V gene lookup returns CDR1 GTSNPN and CDR2 SVGIG (reference sequence). V lost 0 bases to trimming and J lost 6 bases, with 18 bases between them. CDR3 sequence (DNA): TGTGCCTGGAGTGTACGACTAGTCAGGTCGAGCGAGCAGTACTTC. Translating it yields CAWSVRLVRSSEQYF.

The chain has TRBV30 and TRBJ1-5; D is perhaps TRBD1 (5 bases). The CDR3 loop spans 16 amino acids. Trimming took off 3 bases at V and 2 bases at J, with 17 bases between the two ends. The V gene's germline CDR1 is GTSNPN and CDR2 SVGIG (reference sequence). CDR3 amino acids: CAWSNPTGGGNQPQHF. Here the CDR3 DNA reads TGTGCCTGGAGCAATCCAACGGGGGGGGGCAATCAGCCCCAGCATTTT.

V gene TRBV4-1 combines with J gene TRBJ1-4; a possible D gene is TRBD1 (5 bases). From germline, CDR1 is MGHRA and CDR2 YSYEKL. Trimming took off 4 bases at V and 6 bases at J, with 12 bases between the two ends. CDR3 length equals 14 residues. The CDR3 sequence is CASSRNRRDEKLFF. Written as DNA, the CDR3 is TGCGCCAGCAGCCGCAACAGGAGGGATGAAAAACTGTTTTTT.